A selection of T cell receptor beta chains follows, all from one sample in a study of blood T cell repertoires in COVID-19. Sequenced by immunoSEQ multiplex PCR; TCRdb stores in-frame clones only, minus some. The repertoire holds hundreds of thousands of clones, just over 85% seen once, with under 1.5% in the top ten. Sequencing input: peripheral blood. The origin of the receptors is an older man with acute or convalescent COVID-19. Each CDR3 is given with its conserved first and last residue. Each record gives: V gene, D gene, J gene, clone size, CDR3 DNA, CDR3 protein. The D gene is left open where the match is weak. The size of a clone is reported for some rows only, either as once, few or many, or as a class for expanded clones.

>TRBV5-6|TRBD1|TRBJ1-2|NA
TGTGCCAGCAGCCAGGGGGCAGTAAGAGATGGCTACACCTTC
CASSQGAVRDGYTF
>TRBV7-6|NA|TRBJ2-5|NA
TGTGCCAGCAGCTCGAGTCCCCCGGAGACCCAGTACTTC
CASSSSPPETQYF
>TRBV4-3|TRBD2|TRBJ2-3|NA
TGCGCCAGCAGCCCCTTGGGGACTAGTACAGATACGCAGTATTTT
CASSPLGTSTDTQYF
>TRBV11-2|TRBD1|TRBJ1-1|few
TGTGCCAGCAGCTTAGCCCGACAGGGTCGGGCTTTCTTT
CASSLARQGRAFF
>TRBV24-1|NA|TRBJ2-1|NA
TGTGCCACCAGTGCCGCGTCCCTCGATGAGCAGTTCTTC
CATSAASLDEQFF
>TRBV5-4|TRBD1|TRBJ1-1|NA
TGTGCCAGCAGCTCCCCAACCGGGACAGGGGGAGCTTTCTTT
CASSSPTGTGGAFF
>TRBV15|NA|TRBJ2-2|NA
TGTGCCACCAGCACTTCCCACACCGGGGAGCTGTTTTTT
CATSTSHTGELFF
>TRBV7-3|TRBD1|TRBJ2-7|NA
TGTGCCAGCAGCTTTCAGGGGGCGAGTAACGAGCAGTACTTC
CASSFQGASNEQYF
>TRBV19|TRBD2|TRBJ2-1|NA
TGTGCCAGTAGAAGGACTAGCGGAAGCTCCTACAATGAGCAGTTCTTC
CASRRTSGSSYNEQFF
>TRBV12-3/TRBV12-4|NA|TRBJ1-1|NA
TGTGCCAGCAGTTTAGGAGGGAACACTGAAGCTTTCTTT
CASSLGGNTEAFF
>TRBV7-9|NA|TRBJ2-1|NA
TGTGCCAGCAGCTTAGGGGATGGGACTCCTTCCTACAATGAGCAGTTCTTC
CASSLGDGTPSYNEQFF
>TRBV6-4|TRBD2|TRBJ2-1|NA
TGTGCCAGCAGTGACACGGGCGGGAGTGGCAATGAGCAGTTCTTC
CASSDTGGSGNEQFF
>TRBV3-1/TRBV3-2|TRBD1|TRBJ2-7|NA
TGTGCCAGCAGCCAAGTGGACAGGGCCTACGAGCAGTACTTC
CASSQVDRAYEQYF
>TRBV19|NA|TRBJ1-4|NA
TGTGCCAGTAGTGCGCGGGGGGCCGGAGAAAAACTGTTTTTT
CASSARGAGEKLFF
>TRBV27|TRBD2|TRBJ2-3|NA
TGTGCCAGCAGTTCCCGGACTAGCGGGAGCCCAGATACGCAGTATTTT
CASSSRTSGSPDTQYF
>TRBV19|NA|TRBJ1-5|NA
TGTGCCAGTAGCACAGGAAGCCGTCAGCCCCAGCATTTT
CASSTGSRQPQHF
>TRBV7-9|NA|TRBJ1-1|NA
TGTGCCAGCAGCTTAGATCGGACAGCCTTGATGAACACTGAAGCTTTCTTT
CASSLDRTALMNTEAFF
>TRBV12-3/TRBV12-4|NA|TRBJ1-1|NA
TGTGCCAGCTCGGGTCAGAACACTGAAGCTTTCTTT
CASSGQNTEAFF
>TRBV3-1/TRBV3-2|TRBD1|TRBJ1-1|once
TGTGCCAGCAGCCAAGCAGGGGGAAACACTGAAGCTTTCTTT
CASSQAGGNTEAFF
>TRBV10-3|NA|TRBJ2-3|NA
TGTGCCATCAGTGATCCGGGTCGGGAAGATACGCAGTATTTT
CAISDPGREDTQYF
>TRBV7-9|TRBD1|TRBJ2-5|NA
TGTGCCAGCAGCTCGGACAGGGTCAGAGAGACCCAGTACTTC
CASSSDRVRETQYF
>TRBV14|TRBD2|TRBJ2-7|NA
TGTGCCAGCAGCCAAGAAAGGTCTAGCGGGAGTTGGTACTTC
CASSQERSSGSWYF
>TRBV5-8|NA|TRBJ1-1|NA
TGTGCCAGCAGCTTGGGACAGACTTACACTGAAGCTTTCTTT
CASSLGQTYTEAFF
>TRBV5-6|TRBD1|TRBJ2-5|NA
TGTGCCAGCAGCGAGACCGGGACAGGGGAAGAGACCCAGTACTTC
CASSETGTGEETQYF
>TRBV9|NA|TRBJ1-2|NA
TGTGCCAGCAGCGAGGGCTCCGGGGGGCCCTCAGGCTATGGCTACACCTTC
CASSEGSGGPSGYGYTF
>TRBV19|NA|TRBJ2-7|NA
TGTGCCAGTAGACTCCGGGGGACAGTCCCCGAGCAGTACTTC
CASRLRGTVPEQYF
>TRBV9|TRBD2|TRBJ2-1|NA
TGTGCCAGCAGCGTAGGGACTAGCGCCTACAATGAGCAGTTCTTC
CASSVGTSAYNEQFF
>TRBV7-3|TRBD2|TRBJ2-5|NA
TGTGCCAGCAGCGATGGAAGAAGTGGACTAGCGGGAGGCGGGGAGACCCAGTACTTC
CASSDGRSGLAGGGETQYF
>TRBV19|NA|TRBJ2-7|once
TGTGCCAGTAGTCCGTTTAGCGGACCCTCCTACGAGCAGTACTTC
CASSPFSGPSYEQYF
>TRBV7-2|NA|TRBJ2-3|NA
TGTGCCAGCAGTTTTATGGTAGACAACACAGATACGCAGTATTTT
CASSFMVDNTDTQYF